This T cell receptor (beta chain) was identified during a study of Ad26.COV2.S vaccination and SARS-CoV-2 variants. Whole-study context: Ad26.COV2.S, an intramuscular injection, was given once or twice 56 days apart.

Sample treatment: over 15 received Ad26.COV2.S at low or high dose, single or two shots; about 5 received placebo; per-sample allocation not given. Sampling was performed 63 days after the first vaccine or placebo injection. Data came from immunoSEQ multiplex PCR; TCRdb stores just in-frame clones and leaves some out. The sample lists about 350,000 clones, around 88% occurring once. V lost 4 bases, J lost 4 bases, and 11 bases lay in between. CDR1 and CDR2 from the germline V gene are SGHNT and YYREEE (reference sequence). The CDR3 is 13 amino acids. This sequence was found in a person between 18 and 60 years old who received the Ad26.COV2.S COVID-19 vaccine or a placebo. The source was peripheral blood, collected in a trial of Ad26.COV2.S vaccine versus placebo. This chain connects TRBV5-4 to TRBJ2-5, with D tentatively TRBD1 (6 bases). The CDR3, as DNA: TGTGCCAGCAGCCAGGACAGAAGAGAGACCCAGTACTTC. Translation: CASSQDRRETQYF.